This TCR beta chain was documented in a study of cytomegalovirus exposure and HLA in healthy donors. Primers: 60 Vbeta forward and 13 Jbeta reverse. Authors' analysis steps: Approximately 12 million of the 80 million or so unique TCR beta chains counted in a later analysis were shared. Some clones are missing from TCRdb's copy, which holds only in-frame ones; the method was immunoSEQ multiplex PCR. The DNA was the basis for D and trimming; V, J and clone size are from that table. Listed are 100,000 to 150,000 clones; over 1.5% falls within the top ten. With respect to this clone: The antigen is unknown.

Broader study findings: In a later analysis, common viral pathogens appeared linked to several of the most significant clusters.

Per germline, CDR1 MNHEY and CDR2 SVGAGI. With V trimmed by 5 bases and J by 6 bases, 3 bases remained unmatched. The CDR3 is 14 residues long. The chain is built from TRBV6-5 and TRBJ2-2; 10 nucleotides agree with TRBD2. Material for sequencing was PBMCs. This TCR was sampled from a woman aged 40 to 50 in good health and CMV-seropositive. In DNA, the CDR3 is TGTGCCAGCAGTAGCCTAGCGGGAGCCGGGGAGCTGTTTTTT. This encodes CASSSLAGAGELFF.